The present T cell receptor (beta chain) was sequenced within a study of blood T cell repertoires in COVID-19. Study at large: Donors in the United States, Italy and Spain gave samples during acute or convalescent COVID-19. The cDNA or gDNA used as material had been derived from T cells, B-cell-depleted T cells, or PBMCs.

CDR3 size: 14 residues. Germline loops: CDR1 MNHEY, CDR2 SMNVEV (reference sequence). Trimming took 5 bases from V and 2 from J, leaving 13 bases between them. In the study's own analysis: Quantification of nucleated cells was approximated via reference gene primer amplification. Method: immunoSEQ multiplex PCR; TCRdb's copy keeps in-frame clones and lacks some. That table is the source of V, J and clone size, and D and trimming were worked out from the DNA. Counted here are about 59,000 clones, around 67% occurring once; the ten biggest clones make up more than 11%. The chain couples TRBV27 to TRBJ2-7; D might be TRBD2 (5 bases). The receptor comes from a woman aged 70-85 years with acute or convalescent COVID-19. Specimen: peripheral blood. CDR3 loop: CASSPSGGTYEQYV. The CDR3 nucleotides read TGTGCCAGCAGTCCCAGCGGCGGTACCTACGAGCAGTACGTC.